A selection of T cell receptor beta chains follows, all from one sample in a study of OX40 agonist ivuxolimab in advanced cancers. The method was immunoSEQ multiplex PCR; TCRdb's version includes in-frame clones alone and lacks a portion of them. Of some 66,000 clones in the sample, over 80% were seen once. Source: CD4+ or CD8+ T cells sorted from blood, taken in a trial of the OX40 agonist ivuxolimab. All receptors come from an adult with an advanced solid tumor such as melanoma, head and neck, liver or kidney cancer. CDR3s include the opening cysteine and the closing phenylalanine or tryptophan. A D gene is named only where the DNA matches it firmly. Not all rows give a size; the values are once, few, many and, for expanded clones, a class.

V	J	D	size	DNA	CDR3
TRBV11-2	TRBJ2-2	-	-	TGTGCCAGCAGCTCCAACCGGGGAACCGGGGAGCTGTTTTTT	CASSSNRGTGELFF
TRBV2	TRBJ1-2	-	-	TGTGCCAGCAGAAGTCAGGGTGGTAACTATGGCTACACCTTC	CASRSQGGNYGYTF
TRBV7-8	TRBJ2-1	TRBD2	few	TGTGCCAGCAGCCTTAGAGCGGGGCCCCAGGGATATGAGCAGTTCTTC	CASSLRAGPQGYEQFF
TRBV19	TRBJ1-5	TRBD1	few	TGTGCCAGTAGTACCGGACAGGAACAGTATAGCAATCAGCCCCAGCATTTT	CASSTGQEQYSNQPQHF
TRBV10-2	TRBJ1-5	-	-	TGCGCCAGCAGTGACCTCGCGGGGGGCAATCAGCCCCAGCATTTT	CASSDLAGGNQPQHF
TRBV7-2	TRBJ2-7	TRBD2	-	TGTGCCAGCAGCTTAGCTGGCGGGGGATCGCTTGAGCAGTACTTC	CASSLAGGGSLEQYF
TRBV27	TRBJ2-7	TRBD2	-	TGTGCCAGCAGTCCCCGGACTAGCGGGAGAAACGAGCAGTACTTC	CASSPRTSGRNEQYF
TRBV5-1	TRBJ1-4	-	-	TGCGCCAGCAGCTTTGCGTTGCGTGAAAAACTGTTTTTT	CASSFALREKLFF
TRBV7-2	TRBJ2-2	-	-	TGTGCCAGCAGCTACGCGGGTCTATTGAACACCGGGGAGCTGTTTTTT	CASSYAGLLNTGELFF
TRBV2	TRBJ2-4	TRBD1	-	TGTGCCAGCAGTGACCCGGGACAGGGAAACATTCAGTACTTC	CASSDPGQGNIQYF
TRBV10-3	TRBJ1-2	TRBD1	-	TGTGCCACAGGACAGGGGGCTGGCTACACCTTC	CATGQGAGYTF
TRBV19	TRBJ1-5	TRBD1	few	TGTGCCAGTAGTGCACGGACAGGGATTAATCAGCCCCAGCATTTT	CASSARTGINQPQHF
TRBV6-5	TRBJ1-4	-	many	TGTGCCAGCAGCCCACAAGGGGCGCCCGGGGAAAAACTGTTTTTT	CASSPQGAPGEKLFF
TRBV15	TRBJ2-5	-	-	TGTGCCACCAGTTCGGGGGCACGCGGCGATATCGAGACCCAGTACTTC	CATSSGARGDIETQYF
TRBV27	TRBJ2-1	TRBD1	-	TGTGCCAGCAGCTTACAGGGGTACAATGAGCAGTTCTTC	CASSLQGYNEQFF
TRBV10-1	TRBJ2-3	TRBD2	-	TGCGCCAGCAGTGAAACGTCAGCGGGAGGGCCTACAGATACGCAGTATTTT	CASSETSAGGPTDTQYF
TRBV5-1	TRBJ2-5	TRBD2	-	TGCGCCAGCAGCTTTGCTAGCGGGCCTCAAGAGACCCAGTACTTC	CASSFASGPQETQYF
TRBV9	TRBJ1-1	-	once	TGTGCCAGCAGCGTCAGACGCCTGAACACTGAAGCTTTCTTT	CASSVRRLNTEAFF
TRBV7-8	TRBJ2-1	TRBD2	-	TGTGCCAGCAGCGCCCCACTAGCGGGACGGGGGAATGAGCAGTTCTTC	CASSAPLAGRGNEQFF
TRBV5-1	TRBJ1-4	-	-	TGCGCCAGCAGCTCCCAAATAGGAGACAGGGAAAAACTGTTTTTT	CASSSQIGDREKLFF
TRBV19	TRBJ2-1	TRBD2	-	TGTGCCACTTCAGGACTAGCGGGAGCTTATGAGCAGTTCTTC	CATSGLAGAYEQFF
TRBV29-1	TRBJ1-1	TRBD1	-	TGCAGCGGGGGGACAGCGAGGGACACTGAAGCTTTCTTT	CSGGTARDTEAFF
TRBV7-9	TRBJ2-2	TRBD2	-	TGTGCCAGCAGCTTAACGGGACTAGCGGACCCCGGGGAGCTGTTTTTT	CASSLTGLADPGELFF
TRBV2	TRBJ1-2	-	-	TGTGCCAGCAGTGATGGTGCAAATAACTATGGCTACACCTTC	CASSDGANNYGYTF
TRBV4-1	TRBJ2-2	-	-	TGCGCCAGCAGCCAAGCGGGGACTCCTCCCACCGGGGAGCTGTTTTTT	CASSQAGTPPTGELFF
TRBV9	TRBJ1-1	-	-	TGTGCCAGCAGCGTAGATGGGACACCATACACTGAAGCTTTCTTT	CASSVDGTPYTEAFF
TRBV19	TRBJ1-1	TRBD1	-	TGTGCCAGTAGTGCCAGGGGGCAGAACACTGAAGCTTTCTTT	CASSARGQNTEAFF
TRBV11-2	TRBJ2-7	-	few	TGTGCCAGCAAGTCACAGTTAGGCACCTACGAGCAGTACTTC	CASKSQLGTYEQYF
TRBV11-3	TRBJ2-2	-	-	TGTGCCAGCAGCTTATCCAGGGGTTACACCGGGGAGCTGTTTTTT	CASSLSRGYTGELFF
TRBV5-1	TRBJ1-3	-	-	TGCGCCAGCAGCTTGGACGGTGGAAACACCATATATTTT	CASSLDGGNTIYF
TRBV27	TRBJ2-3	TRBD2	-	TGTGCCAGCAGTTTTGGCGGGAGGGATACGCAGTATTTT	CASSFGGRDTQYF
TRBV7-7	TRBJ2-3	-	-	TGTGCCAGCAGCTTACGGTCAGGCCGCACAGATACGCAGTATTTT	CASSLRSGRTDTQYF
TRBV19	TRBJ1-1	-	-	TGTGCCAGTATTAAGACAGTTCCGAACACTGAAGCTTTCTTT	CASIKTVPNTEAFF
TRBV5-1	TRBJ1-1	TRBD1	-	TGCGCCAGCAGCCTGAACTGGGACAGGAACACTGAAGCTTTCTTT	CASSLNWDRNTEAFF
TRBV5-1	TRBJ2-5	TRBD2	-	TGCGCCAGCAGCTTGGGTCTTGCTAGCGGCCAAGAGACCCAGTACTTC	CASSLGLASGQETQYF
TRBV4-2	TRBJ1-4	-	-	TGTGCCAGCAGCCAAGATGGGGGACTTGAGGGTGAAAAACTGTTTTTT	CASSQDGGLEGEKLFF
TRBV27	TRBJ2-2	TRBD1	-	TGTGCCAGCAGTCATAACATTGGACAGGGGGGCGGCGGGGAGCTGTTTTTT	CASSHNIGQGGGGELFF
TRBV27	TRBJ1-6	TRBD1	-	TGTGCCACCTCCGGGACAGGGGGCCAAGCCCTCCACTTT	CATSGTGGQALHF
TRBV10-1	TRBJ2-2	TRBD2	-	TGCGCCAGCAGTAATACCGGGACTACACCTTATTTCACCGGGGAGCTGTTTTTT	CASSNTGTTPYFTGELFF
TRBV14	TRBJ1-5	-	few	TGTGCCAGCAGCCAAAGTGGCAATCAGCCCCAGCATTTT	CASSQSGNQPQHF
TRBV14	TRBJ2-5	TRBD2	medium-sized	TGTGCCAGCAGCTTACTAGCGGGAGAGGAGACCCAGTACTTC	CASSLLAGEETQYF
TRBV15	TRBJ2-1	TRBD1	-	TGTGCCACCAGCAGGCTAGGACAGGGGGAAAACAATGAGCAGTTCTTC	CATSRLGQGENNEQFF
TRBV7-6	TRBJ1-3	-	few	TGTGCCAGCAGCTTAGGAATCGACGGGTTCTCTGGAAACACCATATATTTT	CASSLGIDGFSGNTIYF
TRBV15	TRBJ2-7	-	-	TGTGCCACCAGCAGATCGAGATGGACGGCGAGCTCCTACGAGCAGTACTTC	CATSRSRWTASSYEQYF
TRBV6-8	TRBJ2-1	TRBD2	-	TGTGCCAGCAGTTACATTCGGGCGGGAGGCGGGAATGAGCAGTTCTTC	CASSYIRAGGGNEQFF
TRBV7-3	TRBJ2-7	-	-	TGTGCCAGCAGCCCGGAGGGAGGGGGTTCCTACGAGCAGTACTTC	CASSPEGGGSYEQYF
TRBV7-8	TRBJ2-1	-	-	TGTGCCAGCAGCTTAGAAGACCGGCCGGAGCAGTTCTTC	CASSLEDRPEQFF
TRBV5-1	TRBJ1-3	-	-	TGCGCCAGCAGCTTGGCCTTCTCCGCCGCCGAGGGTTTTGGAAACACCATATATTTT	CASSLAFSAAEGFGNTIYF
TRBV28	TRBJ1-4	TRBD1	-	TGTGCCAGCAGTCCCGTTCAGGGGGGGAGGGAAAAACTGTTTTTT	CASSPVQGGREKLFF
TRBV11-2	TRBJ1-1	-	-	TGTGCCAGCCGCCAATCGGGGGACACTGAAGCTTTCTTT	CASRQSGDTEAFF
TRBV6-5	TRBJ1-2	-	-	TGTGCCACCCGCCCCGGGACATCTAACTATGGCTACACCTTC	CATRPGTSNYGYTF
TRBV7-3	TRBJ2-5	-	-	TGTGCCAGCAGCTTTGGTGCTAGTGTTCTCGAGACCCAGTACTTC	CASSFGASVLETQYF
TRBV4-2	TRBJ2-3	TRBD1	-	TGTGCCAGCAGCCAAGACCTTCGGACAGGGATCACAGATACGCAGTATTTT	CASSQDLRTGITDTQYF
TRBV2	TRBJ2-1	TRBD1	-	TGTGCCAGCAGGATTACCGGGACAGTTTACAATGAGCAGTTCTTC	CASRITGTVYNEQFF
TRBV11-2	TRBJ1-3	-	once	TGTGCCAGCAGCCCGCAGGGTGACTTAGGAAACACCATATATTTT	CASSPQGDLGNTIYF